This T cell receptor (beta chain) is from a study of neurological immune-mediated disorders. CDR3 length equals 11 residues. Germline CDR1 and CDR2: SEHNR and FQNEAQ (reference sequence). Trimming cost V 4 bases and J 1 base, with 1 base left between them. General observations from the study: The absence of shared CDR3 amino acid sequences among expanded clones across subjects suggests private repertoires in all groups. Clinical features showed no association with the multiple sclerosis repertoire cluster, and MRI features showed none either.

This clonotype was counted many times. Its antigen remains unidentified. A 10-nucleotide random UMI tagged transcripts in template-switch 5'RACE cDNA synthesis. From the 5' RACE reads, TCRdb called clonotypes with MiXCR, one entry per CDR3 protein. The sample lists tens of thousands of distinct CDR3 sequences; about 5% were seen once. Sorted libraries came from 1 million CD4+ or CD8+ T cells. The TCR sequence derives from a woman between 18 and 30 years old with multiple sclerosis. This rearrangement joins TRBV7-9 to TRBJ1-1; the D is unclear. Sequencing was carried out using CD4+ T cells from blood. The DNA for the CDR3 is TGTGCCAGCAGCTGGAACACTGAAGCTTTCTTT. Translated, it gives CASSWNTEAFF.